This TCR beta chain emerged from a study of blood T cell repertoires in COVID-19. Whole-study context: Acute and convalescent COVID-19 samples came from the United States, Italy and Spain. PBMCs, B-cell-depleted T cells, or T cells were the source of the cDNA or gDNA that made up the material.

Authors' methods: Reference gene primer amplification gave nucleated cell count estimates. Sequencing used immunoSEQ multiplex PCR; TCRdb keeps in-frame clones, though not all of them. For V, J and clone size, that table is used; D and trimming come from the DNA. Among around 140,000 clones listed, about 86% were seen once. V trimming: 6 bases; J trimming: 8 bases; junction bases outside the gene matches: 8. The CDR3 runs to 14 residues. CDR1 LNHDA and CDR2 SQIVND come from the germline V gene (reference sequence). The receptor comes from a woman aged 55-69 years with active or convalescent COVID-19. What was sequenced was peripheral blood. The chain carries TRBV19 and TRBJ1-4, with 8 positions matching TRBD1. The CDR3 loop is CASRRQGMEEKLFF. DNA for the CDR3: TGTGCCAGTAGACGACAGGGGATGGAAGAAAAACTGTTTTTT.